This paragraph reports one T cell receptor (beta chain). Its antigen is unknown. Germline assignment: CDR1 MGHRA and CDR2 YSYEKL. The CDR3 has 15 amino acids. Trimming pared 1 base from V and 0 bases from J, leaving 10 bases between. This entry belongs to a study of blood T cells in healthy people across ages. Study-wide results and limits: As age increased, TCR beta diversity per million T cells fell in a roughly linear fashion.

The authors ran a second PCR of roughly 6 to 11 cycles using a sample-barcoded 5' primer and a J-beta primer mix. TCRdb fed the 5' RACE reads into MiXCR, producing one record per CDR3 protein. The table lists more than 900,000 distinct CDR3 sequences, about 25% of them singletons. These records were also assigned to another study, of T cells of mothers and their children. From that study: Every mother supplied over 8 million TCR beta CDR3 reads and every child approximately 2.8 million. Related and unrelated pairs show TCR recombination output that thymic selection shapes similarly.

The V and J genes are TRBV4-1 and TRBJ2-7; D gene ambiguous. The receptor was derived from a girl aged 2-15 years in good health. Sequenced input: blood. CDR3 in DNA: TGCGCCAGCAGCCAAGGGCGCTCCAGCTCCTACGAGCAGTACTTC. It specifies CASSQGRSSSYEQYF.